The entry below gives a single TCR beta chain sequence along with its context. The antigen is not known. Looked up from germline, CDR1 is KGHSH and CDR2 is LQKENI. The CDR3 loop spans 14 amino acids. This record comes from a study of monozygotic twins with inflammatory bowel disease. General study findings and limits: IBD patients exhibited fewer clonotypes shared with other individuals than healthy twins, particularly with disease activity. The data offered no way to tell different T cell subtypes apart.

Making cDNA involved eight separate reactions per sample. From the 5' RACE reads, TCRdb lists one entry per CDR3 protein and no DNA. Across more than 350,000 distinct CDR3 sequences, the top ten clones capture about 2.6% of the sample. The sequencing input was blood. This TCR came from a human donor with ulcerative colitis or Crohn's disease, or a healthy co-twin of an affected twin (not recorded which). V and J are TRBV18 and TRBJ2-1; TCRdb designates TRBD2, a call that cannot be tested without DNA. The CDR3 sequence is CASSPGLAGDEQFF.